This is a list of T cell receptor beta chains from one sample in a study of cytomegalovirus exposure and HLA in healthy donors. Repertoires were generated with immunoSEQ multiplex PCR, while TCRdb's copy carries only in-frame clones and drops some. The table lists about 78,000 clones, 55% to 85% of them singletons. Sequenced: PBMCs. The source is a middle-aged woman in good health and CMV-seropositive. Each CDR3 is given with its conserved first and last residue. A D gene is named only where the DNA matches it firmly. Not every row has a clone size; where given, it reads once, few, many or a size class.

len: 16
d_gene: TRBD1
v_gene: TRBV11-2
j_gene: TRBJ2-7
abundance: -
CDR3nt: TGTGCCAGCAGCCCAGCAGGGGGCCGTTTATCCTACGAGCAGTACTTC
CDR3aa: CASSPAGGRLSYEQYF

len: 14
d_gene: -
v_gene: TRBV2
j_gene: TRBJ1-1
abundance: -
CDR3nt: TGTGCCAGCAGGGTTCTCGGGGTTGACACTGAAGCTTTCTTT
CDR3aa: CASRVLGVDTEAFF

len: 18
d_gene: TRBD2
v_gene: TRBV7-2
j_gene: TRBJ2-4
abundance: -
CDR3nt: TGTGCCAGCAGCTTAACACGGAGCCGGACTAGTGAAAAAAACATTCAGTACTTC
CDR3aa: CASSLTRSRTSEKNIQYF

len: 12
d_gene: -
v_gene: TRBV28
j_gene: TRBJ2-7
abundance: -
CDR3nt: TGTGCCAGCAGCTTCCCAATGAGGGAGCAGTACTTC
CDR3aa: CASSFPMREQYF

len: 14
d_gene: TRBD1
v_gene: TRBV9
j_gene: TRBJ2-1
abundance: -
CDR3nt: TGTGCCAGCAGCGCGGGGACAGGGGGCAATGAGCAGTTCTTC
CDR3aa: CASSAGTGGNEQFF

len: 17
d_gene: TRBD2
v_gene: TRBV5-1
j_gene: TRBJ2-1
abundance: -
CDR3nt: TGCGCCAGCAGCGGGGGGACTAGCGGCAAACCCTGGGATGAGCAGTTCTTC
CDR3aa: CASSGGTSGKPWDEQFF

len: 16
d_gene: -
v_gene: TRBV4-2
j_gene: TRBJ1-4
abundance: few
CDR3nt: TGTGCCAGCAGCCAAGATTTTCAGGGGACCAATGAAAAACTGTTTTTT
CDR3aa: CASSQDFQGTNEKLFF

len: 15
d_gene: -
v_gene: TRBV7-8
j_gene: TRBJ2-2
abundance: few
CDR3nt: TGTGCCAGCAGCTTGGAAAGGATCGGGGCCGGGGAGCTGTTTTTT
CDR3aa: CASSLERIGAGELFF

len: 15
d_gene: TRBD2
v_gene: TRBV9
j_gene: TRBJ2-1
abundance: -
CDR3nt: TGTGCCAGCAGCGCCTTACTAGCGGGAGGCTTGGAGCAGTTCTTC
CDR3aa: CASSALLAGGLEQFF

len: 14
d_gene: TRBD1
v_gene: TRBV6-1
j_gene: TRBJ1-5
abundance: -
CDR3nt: TGTGCCAGCAGGACAGGGGAGGACCATCAGCCCCAGCATTTT
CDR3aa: CASRTGEDHQPQHF

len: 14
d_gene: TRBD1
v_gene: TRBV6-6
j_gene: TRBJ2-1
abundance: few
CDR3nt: TGTGCCAGCAGAACGGGACAGGGGTTTAATGAGCAGTTCTTC
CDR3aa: CASRTGQGFNEQFF

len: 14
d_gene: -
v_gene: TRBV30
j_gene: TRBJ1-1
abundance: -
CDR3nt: TGTGCCTCGCCTAGGGGAAGTTTGAACACTGAAGCTTTCTTT
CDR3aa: CASPRGSLNTEAFF

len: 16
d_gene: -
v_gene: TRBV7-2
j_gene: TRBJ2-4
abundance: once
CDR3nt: TGTGCCAGCACCCCCATGGGGGGATTAGCCAAAAACATTCAGTACTTC
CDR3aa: CASTPMGGLAKNIQYF

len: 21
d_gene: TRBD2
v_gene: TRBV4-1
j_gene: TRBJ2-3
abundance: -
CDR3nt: TGCGCCAGCAGCCAAGGAGGTCATTTCGGGACTAGCGGGAAGTACACAGATACGCAGTATTTT
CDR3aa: CASSQGGHFGTSGKYTDTQYF

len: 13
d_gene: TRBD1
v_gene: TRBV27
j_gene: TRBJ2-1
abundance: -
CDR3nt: TGTGCCAGCGGGGACAGCTCCTACAATGAGCAGTTCTTC
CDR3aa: CASGDSSYNEQFF

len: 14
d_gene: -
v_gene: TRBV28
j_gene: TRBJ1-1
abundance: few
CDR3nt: TGTGCCAGCAGGACTGGGGCGTTGAACACTGAAGCTTTCTTT
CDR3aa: CASRTGALNTEAFF

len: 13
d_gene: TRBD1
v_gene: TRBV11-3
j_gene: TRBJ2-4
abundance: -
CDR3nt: TGTGCCAGCGCTGCCGGGACAGACAACATTCAGTACTTC
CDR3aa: CASAAGTDNIQYF

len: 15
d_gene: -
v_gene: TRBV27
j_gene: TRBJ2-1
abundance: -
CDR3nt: TGTGCCAGCAGCCACCAGGGGGGAAGCGCCAATGAGCAGTTCTTC
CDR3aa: CASSHQGGSANEQFF

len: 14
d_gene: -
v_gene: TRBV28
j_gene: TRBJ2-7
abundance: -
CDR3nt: TGTGCCAGCAGTCTATACAGGGTCCCCTACGAGCAGTACTTC
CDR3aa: CASSLYRVPYEQYF

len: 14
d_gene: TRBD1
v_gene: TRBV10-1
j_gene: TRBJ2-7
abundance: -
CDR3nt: TGCGCCAGCAGTGAGGGACAGGGGTTGCAAGAGCAGTACTTC
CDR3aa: CASSEGQGLQEQYF

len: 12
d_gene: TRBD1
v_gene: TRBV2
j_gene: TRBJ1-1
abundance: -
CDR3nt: TGTGCCAGCAGTGAACAGGGGGATGAAGCTTTCTTT
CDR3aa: CASSEQGDEAFF

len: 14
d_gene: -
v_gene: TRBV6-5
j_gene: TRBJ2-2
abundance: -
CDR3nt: TGTGCCAGCAGTCGGGACTTGAACACCGGGGAGCTGTTTTTT
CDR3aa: CASSRDLNTGELFF

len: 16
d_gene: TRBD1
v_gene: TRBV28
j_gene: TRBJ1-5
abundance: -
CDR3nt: TGTGCCAGCAGTCCCCAAGGGACAGGGATGAGCCAGCCCCAGCATTTT
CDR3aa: CASSPQGTGMSQPQHF

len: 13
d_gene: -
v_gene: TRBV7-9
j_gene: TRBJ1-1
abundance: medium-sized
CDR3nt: TGTGCCAGCACCGGGGGGGGCGTCACTGAAGCTTTCTTT
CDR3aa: CASTGGGVTEAFF

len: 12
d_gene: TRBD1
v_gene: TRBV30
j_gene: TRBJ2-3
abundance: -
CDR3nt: TGTGCCTGTGACAGGGTTGTCCTGACGCAGTATTTT
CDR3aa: CACDRVVLTQYF

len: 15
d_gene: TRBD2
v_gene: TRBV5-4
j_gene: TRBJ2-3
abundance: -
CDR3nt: TGTGCCAGCAGCTCCGGGACTAGCTCCACAGATACGCAGTATTTT
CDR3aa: CASSSGTSSTDTQYF

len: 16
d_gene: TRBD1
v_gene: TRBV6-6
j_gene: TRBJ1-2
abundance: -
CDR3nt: TGTGCCAGCAGTTACTTCGGGACAGGGCCTAACTATGGCTACACCTTC
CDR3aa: CASSYFGTGPNYGYTF

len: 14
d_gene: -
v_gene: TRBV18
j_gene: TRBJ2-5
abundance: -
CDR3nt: TGTGCCAGCTCACCTTCCCGGGGCCAAGAGACCCAGTACTTC
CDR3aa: CASSPSRGQETQYF

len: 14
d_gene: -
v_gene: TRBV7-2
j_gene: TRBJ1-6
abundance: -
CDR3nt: TGTGCCAGCAGCCGTGGTACAGGGAATTCACCCCTCCACTTT
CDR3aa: CASSRGTGNSPLHF

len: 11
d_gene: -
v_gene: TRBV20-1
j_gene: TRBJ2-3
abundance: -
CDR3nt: TGCAGCCAGGGCCGGGTGGATACGCAGTATTTT
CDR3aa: CSQGRVDTQYF

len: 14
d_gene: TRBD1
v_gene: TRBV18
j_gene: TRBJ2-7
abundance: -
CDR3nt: TGTGCCAGCTCAGCAGGACAGGGAGCGTACGAGCAGTACTTC
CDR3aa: CASSAGQGAYEQYF

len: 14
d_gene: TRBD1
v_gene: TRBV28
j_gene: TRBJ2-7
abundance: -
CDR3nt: TGTGCCAGCAAGATTGCTGGGACAGCCTACGAGCAGTACTTC
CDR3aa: CASKIAGTAYEQYF

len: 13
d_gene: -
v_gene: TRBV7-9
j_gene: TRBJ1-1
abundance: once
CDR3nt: TGTGCCAGCAGCCCGCGGAGGGACACTGAAGCTTTCTTT
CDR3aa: CASSPRRDTEAFF

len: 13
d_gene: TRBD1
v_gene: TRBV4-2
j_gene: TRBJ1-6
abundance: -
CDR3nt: TGTGCCAGCGCGGACAGGGCCGGTTCACCCCTCCACTTT
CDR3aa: CASADRAGSPLHF

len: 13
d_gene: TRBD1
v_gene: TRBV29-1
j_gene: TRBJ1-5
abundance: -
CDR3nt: TGCAGCGCTGGGACAGGGGGGTCTCAGCCCCAGCATTTT
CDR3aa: CSAGTGGSQPQHF

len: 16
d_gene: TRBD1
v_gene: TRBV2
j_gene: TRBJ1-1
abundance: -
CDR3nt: TGTGCCAGCAGCGCAGGGGGCGGGAGGGTGAACACTGAAGCTTTCTTT
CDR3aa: CASSAGGGRVNTEAFF

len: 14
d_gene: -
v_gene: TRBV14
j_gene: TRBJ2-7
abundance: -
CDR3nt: TGTGCCAGCAGCCAGTCCGGGGTTCCCTACGAGCAGTACTTC
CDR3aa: CASSQSGVPYEQYF

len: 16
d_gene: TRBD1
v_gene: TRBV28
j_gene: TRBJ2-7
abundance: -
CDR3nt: TGTGCCAGCAGTTTACTACCGGGACAGTCCTCCTACGAGCAGTACTTC
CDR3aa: CASSLLPGQSSYEQYF

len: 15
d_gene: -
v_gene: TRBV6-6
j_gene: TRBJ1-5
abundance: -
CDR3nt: TGTGCCAGCAGTTCCGGACAAATCGGCAATCAGCCCCAGCATTTT
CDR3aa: CASSSGQIGNQPQHF

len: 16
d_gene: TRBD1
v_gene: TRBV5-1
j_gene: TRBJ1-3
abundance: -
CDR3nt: TGCGCCAGCAGCGAGAACAGGGGTCACTCTGGAAACACCATATATTTT
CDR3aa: CASSENRGHSGNTIYF

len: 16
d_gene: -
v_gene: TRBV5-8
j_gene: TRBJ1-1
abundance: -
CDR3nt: TGTGCCAGCAGTCCGCGGGGGGGCGGCCTGAACACTGAAGCTTTCTTT
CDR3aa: CASSPRGGGLNTEAFF

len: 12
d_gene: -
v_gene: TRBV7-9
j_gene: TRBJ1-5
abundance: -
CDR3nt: TGTTCCAGCAGCTTCGGGGGACAGCCCCAGCATTTT
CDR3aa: CSSSFGGQPQHF

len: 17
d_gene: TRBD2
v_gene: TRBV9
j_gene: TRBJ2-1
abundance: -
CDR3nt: TGTGCCAGCAGCGTAGCTTCGATAGCGGGGGGGTACAATGAGCAGTTCTTC
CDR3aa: CASSVASIAGGYNEQFF

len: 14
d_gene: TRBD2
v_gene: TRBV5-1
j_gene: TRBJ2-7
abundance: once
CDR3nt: TGCGCCAGCGCCAAACTAGCGGGAGTATACGAGCAGTACTTC
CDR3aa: CASAKLAGVYEQYF

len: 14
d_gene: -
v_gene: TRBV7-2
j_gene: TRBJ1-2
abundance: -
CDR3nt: TGTGCCAGCAGCTCTAGGGGGGGGCGACCACTCCACGTCTTC
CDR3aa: CASSSRGGRPLHVF

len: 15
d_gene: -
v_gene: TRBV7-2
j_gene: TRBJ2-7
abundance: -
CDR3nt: TGTGCCAGCAGCTTAAACCCGGGAAGCTCCTACGAGCAGTACTTC
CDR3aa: CASSLNPGSSYEQYF

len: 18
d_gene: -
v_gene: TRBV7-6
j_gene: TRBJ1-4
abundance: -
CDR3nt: TGTGCCAGCAGCTCAGTAGCAAGCGGACGGAAAACTAATGAAAAACTGTTTTTT
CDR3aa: CASSSVASGRKTNEKLFF

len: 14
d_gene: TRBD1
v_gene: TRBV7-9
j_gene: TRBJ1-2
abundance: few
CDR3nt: TGTGCCAGCAGCCTACAGGGGGGAATCTATGGCTACACCTTC
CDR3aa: CASSLQGGIYGYTF

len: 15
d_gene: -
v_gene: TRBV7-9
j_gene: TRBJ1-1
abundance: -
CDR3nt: TGTGCCAGCAGCTCAATCACGCAGGGAGGCACTGAAGCTTTCTTT
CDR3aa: CASSSITQGGTEAFF

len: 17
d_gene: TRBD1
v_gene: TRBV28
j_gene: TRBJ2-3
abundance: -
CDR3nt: TGTGCCAGCACCAAAGGTTTGGGTAAGGGGGCGGCAGATACGCAGTATTTT
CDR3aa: CASTKGLGKGAADTQYF

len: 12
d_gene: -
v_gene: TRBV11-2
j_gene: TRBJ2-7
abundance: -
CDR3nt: TGTGCCAGCAGCTCAACAGCTAACGAGCAGTACTTC
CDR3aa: CASSSTANEQYF

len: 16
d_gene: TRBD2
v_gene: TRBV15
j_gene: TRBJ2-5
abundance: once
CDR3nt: TGTGCCACCAGCAGAGAACGTGCGGGAGGACTAGAGACCCAGTACTTC
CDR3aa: CATSRERAGGLETQYF

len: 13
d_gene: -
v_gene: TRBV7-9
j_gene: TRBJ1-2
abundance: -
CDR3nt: TGTGCCAGCAGCTTAGACGGGGGAGGCGGCTACACCTTC
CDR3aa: CASSLDGGGGYTF

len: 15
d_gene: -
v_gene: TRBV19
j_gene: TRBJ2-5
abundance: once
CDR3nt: TGTGCCAGTAGTCCCAGAGGGAACTTAGTAGAGACCCAGTACTTC
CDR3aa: CASSPRGNLVETQYF

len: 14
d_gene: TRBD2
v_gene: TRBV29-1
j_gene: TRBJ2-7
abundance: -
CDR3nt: TGCACCACGTTGCATCTAGCGGGAGGTGGCGAGCAGTACTTC
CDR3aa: CTTLHLAGGGEQYF

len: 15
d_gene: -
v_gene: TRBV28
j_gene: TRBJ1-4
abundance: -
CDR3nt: TGTGCCAGCAGCCCCAACGGTGAGCCCTATGAAAAACTGTTTTTT
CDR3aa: CASSPNGEPYEKLFF

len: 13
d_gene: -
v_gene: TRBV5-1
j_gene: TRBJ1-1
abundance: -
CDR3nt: TGCGCCAGCAGCTTGGCCGGTAACACTGAAGCTTTCTTT
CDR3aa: CASSLAGNTEAFF

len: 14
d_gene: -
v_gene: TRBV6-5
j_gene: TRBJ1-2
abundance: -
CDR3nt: TGTGCCAGCTACGCAGGTTTCCCCTCCTATGGCTACACCTTC
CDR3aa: CASYAGFPSYGYTF

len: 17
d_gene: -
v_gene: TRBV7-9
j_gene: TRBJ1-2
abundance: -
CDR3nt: TGTGCCAGCAGCTTAGTCGAGGGAGTAGGCTTAGTCTATGGCTACACCTTC
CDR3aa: CASSLVEGVGLVYGYTF